Shown below are 14 T cell receptor beta chains from a single sample sequenced in a study of blood T cell repertoires in COVID-19. Clones were read by immunoSEQ multiplex PCR, and TCRdb kept only the in-frame ones, dropping some. The table records roughly 250,000 clones, more than 75% of them present only once. The sequenced material came from peripheral blood. The source is a woman between 35 and 50 years old who had recovered from COVID-19.

V and J are TRBV6-5 and TRBJ2-1; no reliable D call. There are 14 residues in the CDR3. In germline, CDR1 is MNHEY, CDR2 SVGAGI. Trimming left V 2 bases short and J 5 bases short, with 10 bases between. CDR3 DNA sequence: TGTGCCAGCAGTTACCCTGGAGAAAACAATGAGCAGTTCTTC. Amino acid sequence: CASSYPGENNEQFF.

The rearrangement links TRBV30 to TRBJ2-1, with D possibly being TRBD2 (7 bases). Germline V CDR1 and CDR2: GTSNPN, SVGIG (reference sequence). The CDR3 is made up of 13 amino acids. Trimming left V 0 bases short and J 10 bases short, with 13 bases between. The CDR3 region is CAWSVGGVAEQFF. The CDR3 region has the DNA TGTGCCTGGAGTGTAGGGGGGGTGGCCGAGCAGTTCTTC.

This clone was detected ten times or more. The V call is TRBV19, the J call TRBJ1-1; 7 bases agree with TRBD1. Germline V gene sequence: CDR1 LNHDA, CDR2 SQIVND (reference sequence). With 6 bases clipped from V and 4 bases from J, the junction kept 5 bases outside the gene matches. This CDR3 is 13 amino acids long. CDR3 region: CASRKTGTTEAFF. As DNA, the CDR3 is TGTGCCAGTAGAAAGACAGGGACCACTGAAGCTTTCTTT.

CDR3 region: CASTGGQPGDTEAFF. The CDR3 region has the DNA TGTGCCAGCACGGGGGGACAACCGGGGGACACTGAAGCTTTCTTT. This chain connects TRBV2 to TRBJ1-1; possibly TRBD1 for D (6 bases). The CDR3 is made up of 15 amino acids. Germline assignment: CDR1 SNHLY and CDR2 FYNNEI. Deletions cut 7 bases from V and 3 bases from J, with 18 bases between.

V gene TRBV19 combines with J gene TRBJ1-4; 9 bases line up with TRBD1. V lost 6 bases and J lost 8; bases outside the gene matches: 7. Germline assignment: CDR1 LNHDA and CDR2 SQIVND (reference sequence). The CDR3 has 14 residues. The CDR3 sequence: CASRTGQGWEKLFF. DNA for the CDR3: TGTGCCAGTAGAACCGGACAGGGGTGGGAAAAACTGTTTTTT.

V and J are TRBV7-2 and TRBJ2-5, with D perhaps TRBD2 (6 bases). The CDR3 consists of 15 residues. Trimming cost V 3 bases and J 5 bases, with 16 bases left between them. Germline CDR1 is SGHTA and CDR2 is FQGNSA. The CDR3 DNA is TGTGCCAGCAGCTTCCAGGCCGGGACTCAGGAGACCCAGTACTTC. This translates into CASSFQAGTQETQYF.

This clone was found once. This chain uses TRBV4-1 with TRBJ2-5, with 10 bases fitting TRBD2. Germline V gene sequence: CDR1 MGHRA, CDR2 YSYEKL. The CDR3 totals 17 residues. Trimming cost V 6 bases and J 2 bases; bases outside gene matches: 12. CDR3 bases: TGCGCCAGCAGTCCTTTCCTAGCGGGAGCGGGGCAAGAGACCCAGTACTTC. Amino acid sequence: CASSPFLAGAGQETQYF.

The V and J genes are TRBV28 and TRBJ1-2, with 8 positions matching TRBD1. The CDR3 covers 15 residues. The germline V gene has CDR1 MDHEN and CDR2 SYDVKM. With 6 bases clipped from V and 2 bases from J, the junction kept 8 bases outside the gene matches. CDR3 protein: CASRPTGQGNYGYTF. The CDR3 DNA sequence: TGTGCCAGCAGACCCACCGGACAGGGAAACTATGGCTACACCTTC.

CDR3 in amino acids: CASSSQTGTRSGYGYTF. The CDR3 coding sequence is TGTGCCAGCAGTTCACAGACCGGGACACGAAGCGGCTATGGCTACACCTTC. The chain employs TRBV25-1 and TRBJ1-2; maybe TRBD1 (6 bases). The CDR3 has 17 amino acids. V lost 5 bases and J lost 4, with 23 bases in between. The germline V gene encodes CDR1 MGHDK and CDR2 SYGVNS.

The chain uses TRBV9 and TRBJ1-6; D is unresolved. V lost 2 bases and J lost 6, with 9 bases in between. CDR1 and CDR2 from the germline V gene are SGDLS and YYNGEE. CDR3 length: 14 residues. This chain's CDR3 is CASSVTDFNSPLHF. In DNA form, the CDR3 reads TGTGCCAGCAGCGTGACGGACTTTAATTCACCCCTCCACTTT.

CDR3: CASSPRWEGGPNTEAFF. The CDR3 region has the DNA TGTGCCAGCAGCCCCCGGTGGGAGGGGGGGCCGAACACTGAAGCTTTCTTT. The chain is built from TRBV9 and TRBJ1-1; D may be TRBD1 (6 bases). CDR1 is SGDLS, CDR2 YYNGEE, per germline. V was cut by 4 bases and J by 1 base, with 20 bases left in between. The CDR3 is 17 amino acids. Looking up the rest from reference TRBV9 and TRBJ1-1 gives the full variable domain: DSGVTQTPKHLITATGQRVTLRCSPRSGDLSVYWYQQSLDQGLQFLIQYYNGEERAKGNILERFSAQQFPDLHSELNLSSLELGDSALYFCASSPRWEGGPNTEAFFGQGTRLTVV.

The chain uses TRBV30 and TRBJ1-1; TRBD1 might be the D (5 bases). Trimming left V 3 bases short and J 4 bases short, with 6 bases between. Germline loops: CDR1 GTSNPN, CDR2 SVGIG (reference sequence). The CDR3 is 11 residues long. CDR3 region: CAWRGGTEAFF. The CDR3, as DNA: TGTGCCTGGAGGGGGGGCACTGAAGCTTTCTTT.

This clone was detected only once. The rearrangement joins TRBV19 to TRBJ2-2; a weak D match, TRBD2 (5 bases). CDR3 length: 14 residues. CDR1 is LNHDA and CDR2 is SQIVND in the germline V gene (reference sequence). Trimming took off 3 bases at V and 8 bases at J, with 13 bases between the two ends. The CDR3 coding sequence is TGTGCCAGTAGTATCCGGGCCCCGGGGGGGGAGCTGTTTTTT. Translation: CASSIRAPGGELFF.

This sequence joins TRBV9 and TRBJ1-1; a weak D match, TRBD1 (6 bases). V was trimmed by 0 bases and J by 1 base, leaving 10 bases between them. Germline V CDR1 and CDR2: SGDLS, YYNGEE. The length of the CDR3 is 15 residues. The DNA for the CDR3 is TGTGCCAGCAGCGTAGTAGGACAGCCGAACACTGAAGCTTTCTTT. Its translation: CASSVVGQPNTEAFF.